These 27 T cell receptor beta chains were all obtained from the same sample, sequenced in a study of molecular identifiers for immune sequencing clone quantification. TCRdb ran MiXCR on the PCR reads and lists one entry per CDR3 protein. The data hold some 650,000 distinct CDR3 sequences, with 15% to 20% observed a single time. What was sequenced was naive CD8+ T cells from blood, with Jurkat cell RNA spiked in. Subset defined: FACS-sorted CD8+CD4-CCR7+CD45RA+ naive T cells. These TCRs come from a human donor in good health. Some libraries in this study had Jurkat cell RNA spiked in.

With respect to this clonotype: A much larger clonotype is one base distant, so this may be a read error. This chain uses TRBV7-9 with TRBJ2-4; D remains unclear. Trimming removed 1 base from V and 15 bases from J, with 10 bases in between. The CDR3 spans 11 residues. CDR1 SEHNR and CDR2 FQNEAQ come from the germline V gene (reference sequence). CDR3 protein: CASSLGEVSYF. CDR3 DNA: TGTGCCAGCAGCTTAGGCGAGGTTTCGTACTTC.

Turning to this clonotype: One base away lies a much larger clone, so this may be a sequencing read error. CDR3 protein: CASSYLLKRADTRYF. CDR3 coding DNA: TGTGCCAGCAGTTACCTGTTAAAGAGGGCAGATACGCGGTATTTT. The V and J genes are TRBV6-2 or TRBV6-3 and TRBJ2-3, with a possible D match to TRBD2 (5 bases). Germline V CDR1 and CDR2: MNHEY, SVGEGT. This CDR3 is 15 amino acids long.

This clonotype has ten or more counts. The gene calls are TRBV20-1 and TRBJ1-1, with TRBD1 identical over 7 bases. Germline V gene sequence: CDR1 DFQATT, CDR2 SNEGSKA (reference sequence). The CDR3 length is 16 residues. With 0 bases clipped from V and 1 base from J, the junction kept 8 bases outside the gene matches. CDR3 protein: CSARDTGESGNTEAFF. DNA of the CDR3: TGCAGTGCTAGAGACACAGGGGAATCGGGGAACACTGAAGCTTTCTTT.

This clonotype showed up just a few times. The rearrangement joins TRBV6-1 to TRBJ2-7; D is uncertain. Germline loops: CDR1 MNHNS, CDR2 SASEGT. This CDR3 is built from 12 residues. Trimming left V 11 bases short and J 5 bases short, with 16 bases between. The chain's CDR3 is CACDRPTHEQYF. The CDR3 nucleotides are TGTGCCTGCGATAGGCCTACCCACGAGCAGTACTTC.

The V and J genes are TRBV12-3 or TRBV12-4 and TRBJ2-3; D ambiguous. The CDR3 runs to 14 residues. V was clipped by 3 bases and J by 2 bases, with 9 bases between them. DNA of the CDR3: TGTGCCAGCAGTTTTGTGTCTGTCACAGATACGCAGTATTTT. It codes for CASSFVSVTDTQYF.

This clonotype showed up just a few times. The gene calls are TRBV20-1 and TRBJ2-1, with 9 bases aligning to TRBD2. Losses at the gene ends were 0 bases for V and 4 bases for J; bases not matched to a gene: 16. In germline, CDR1 is DFQATT, CDR2 SNEGSKA (reference sequence). The CDR3 runs to 19 residues. CDR3 in amino acids: CSARDPGTSPTFEYNEQFF. CDR3 coding DNA: TGCAGTGCTAGAGATCCCGGGACTAGCCCGACTTTCGAGTACAATGAGCAGTTCTTC.

On this clonotype itself: Germline and junction disagree at one end, which may indicate a read error. The chain employs TRBV4-3 and TRBJ1-4; tentatively, D is TRBD1 (5 bases). The CDR3 length is 15 residues. Per the germline V gene, CDR1 is LGHNA and CDR2 is YSLEER. The CDR3 sequence: CASGQGRGGGEKLFF. DNA of the CDR3: TGCGCCAGCGGCCAAGGGAGGGGTGGGGGTGAAAAACTGTTTTTT.

This clonotype occurred a few times. This sequence joins TRBV30 and TRBJ2-3; D perhaps matches TRBD1 (6 bases). Germline values: CDR1 GTSNPN, CDR2 SVGIG (reference sequence). V was clipped by 1 base and J by 6 bases, with 17 bases between them. The CDR3 has 15 residues. DNA for the CDR3: TGTGCCTGGAGTGCCCCGGGGCAGGGGTGGGATACGCAGTATTTT. Its protein is CAWSAPGQGWDTQYF.

This chain links TRBV7-9 with TRBJ1-1; 8 bases are shared with TRBD1. The V gene's germline CDR1 is SEHNR and CDR2 FQNEAQ (reference sequence). V shed 3 bases and J 7 bases; nucleotides not matched to a gene: 4. The CDR3 spans 13 residues. In DNA form, the CDR3 reads TGTGCCAGCAGCTTTGACAGGGGCGTTGAAGCTTTCTTT. Translated, it gives CASSFDRGVEAFF.

This clonotype was seen a few times. The chain combines TRBV3-1 with TRBJ1-5, with unresolved D. The V end was cut by 8 bases, the J end by 4 bases, with 15 bases between. The CDR3 is 14 residues long. CDR1 LGHDT and CDR2 YNNKEL come from the germline V gene (reference sequence). The CDR3 protein is CASSNSVRNQPQHF. The CDR3 DNA sequence: TGTGCCAGCTCCAATTCGGTGCGGAATCAGCCCCAGCATTTT.

The V call is TRBV4-3, the J call TRBJ1-1; no clear D gene. The CDR3 sequence is 16 residues long. The germline gives CDR1 LGHNA, CDR2 YSLEER. Between the trimmed V and J ends, which lost 1 base and 5 bases, there was a span of 17 bases. CDR3 protein: CASSQGRIGLRTEAFF. The CDR3 DNA reads TGCGCCAGCAGCCAAGGTCGCATAGGGCTGCGGACTGAAGCTTTCTTT.

Concerning this clonotype: This could be a read error, since a much larger clone is one nucleotide away. The V and J genes are TRBV7-9 and TRBJ2-7, with 8 bases identical to TRBD1. Germline CDR1 reads SEHNR; CDR2 reads FQNEAQ (reference sequence). The CDR3 runs 14 residues. CDR3 DNA sequence: TGTGCCGGCAGTCCAGGGGGCCTAACCTACGAGCAGTACTTC. Translated, it gives CAGSPGGLTYEQYF.

This clonotype was seen at least ten times. This sequence joins TRBV14 and TRBJ2-5, with a tentative D call TRBD1 (6 bases). The CDR3 loop spans 12 amino acids. Trimming removed 3 bases from V and 7 bases from J, with 9 bases in between. Germline-derived CDR1 and CDR2 are SGHDN and FVKESK. The CDR3 DNA reads as TGTGCCAGCAGCCAGGACAGTGGGACCCAGTACTTC. Encoded protein: CASSQDSGTQYF. Combining the CDR3 with reference TRBV14 and TRBJ2-5 gives the whole variable domain EAGVTQFPSHSVIEKGQTVTLRCDPISGHDNLYWYRRVMGKEIKFLLHFVKESKQDESGMPNNRFLAERTGGTYSTLKVQPAELEDSGVYFCASSQDSGTQYFGPGTRLLVL.

As regards this clonotype: This is likely a read error, given that the CDR3 carries no conserved phenylalanine or tryptophan at its end. J is TRBJ1-2 and V is TRBV4-3; 7 bases map to TRBD1. The germline CDR1 and CDR2 sequences are LGHNA and YSLEER. The V and J ends lost 4 bases and 1 base, in that order; junction bases with no gene match: 6. The CDR3 loop spans 15 amino acids. CDR3 in amino acids: CASSRETGYNYGYTL. The CDR3 region has the DNA TGCGCCAGCAGCCGAGAGACAGGGTATAACTATGGCTACACCCTC.

This clonotype was seen many times. The genes are TRBV7-9 and TRBJ1-1, with D hard to call. V was pared by 1 base and J by 3 bases, with 12 bases between. Looked up from germline, CDR1 is SEHNR and CDR2 is FQNEAQ (reference sequence). The CDR3 spans 15 residues. The CDR3 bases are TGTGCCAGCAGCTTAGGGGTAGGCGTGTACACTGAAGCTTTCTTT. Its translation is CASSLGVGVYTEAFF. Looking up the rest from reference TRBV7-9 and TRBJ1-1 gives the full variable domain: DTGVSQNPRHKITKRGQNVTFRCDPISEHNRLYWYRQTLGQGPEFLTYFQNEAQLEKSRLLSDRFSAERPKGSFSTLEIQRTEQGDSAMYLCASSLGVGVYTEAFFGQGTRLTVV.

The chain carries TRBV12-3 or TRBV12-4 and TRBJ2-7; 8 bases are a match to TRBD1. The CDR3 loop spans 16 amino acids. The junction had 9 bases not matched to a gene; V was cut back by 2 bases and J by 3 bases. This CDR3 is CASSLRQGAMDYEQYF. DNA for the CDR3: TGTGCCAGCAGTTTACGGCAGGGGGCGATGGACTACGAGCAGTACTTC.

This clonotype was seen at least ten times. The chain is built from TRBV6-5 and TRBJ2-7; TRBD1 might be the D (5 bases). Germline V gene lookup returns CDR1 MNHEY and CDR2 SVGAGI. With 0 bases removed from V and 7 bases from J, the gap between germline ends came to 10 bases. The CDR3 sequence is 13 residues long. This CDR3 reads CASSYSQGWEQYF. CDR3 bases: TGTGCCAGCAGTTACTCCCAGGGTTGGGAGCAGTACTTC.

This clonotype was picked up many times. This chain connects TRBV30 to TRBJ1-1; D remains ambiguous. Per the germline V gene, CDR1 is GTSNPN and CDR2 is SVGIG (reference sequence). The germline V and J ends were trimmed by 2 bases and 7 bases, with 14 bases remaining between them. The CDR3 covers 13 residues. CDR3 residues: CAWSPPGRSEAFF. Here the CDR3 DNA reads TGTGCCTGGAGTCCCCCCGGGAGAAGTGAAGCTTTCTTT.

This clonotype has a count of ten or more. CDR3 amino acids: CASSGIADTNTGELFF. The CDR3, as DNA: TGTGCCAGCAGCGGAATAGCGGATACGAACACCGGGGAGCTGTTTTTT. The V and J genes are TRBV9 and TRBJ2-2; the D gene is possibly TRBD2 (6 bases). There are 16 residues in the CDR3. Germline CDR1 is SGDLS and CDR2 is YYNGEE. Trimming pared 3 bases from V and 0 bases from J, leaving 12 bases between. Full variable domain (rest looked up from reference TRBV9 and TRBJ2-2): DSGVTQTPKHLITATGQRVTLRCSPRSGDLSVYWYQQSLDQGLQFLIQYYNGEERAKGNILERFSAQQFPDLHSELNLSSLELGDSALYFCASSGIADTNTGELFFGEGSRLTVL.

The sample holds many counts of this clonotype. The V call is TRBV29-1, the J call TRBJ2-2, with 10 bases lining up with TRBD1. CDR1 is SQVTM, CDR2 ANQGSEA, per germline. V was clipped by 5 bases and J by 7 bases; unmatched bases: 7. The length of the CDR3 is 14 residues. The CDR3 nucleotides are TGCAGCGTTCTAAGGGGACAGGGGAACGGGGAGCTGTTTTTT. Translating gives CSVLRGQGNGELFF.

Regarding this clonotype: One end of the junction varies from germline; a read error may be responsible. The J gene is TRBJ1-6, the V gene TRBV27; TRBD1 agrees at 12 bases. Germline CDR1 is MNHEY and CDR2 is SMNVEV (reference sequence). The CDR3 consists of 15 residues. The CDR3 DNA is TGTGCCAGCAATTTAAGGGGACAGGGGGCTTCACCCCTCCACTTT. Translated: CASNLRGQGASPLHF.

This clonotype was counted between two and nine times. The chain employs TRBV18 and TRBJ2-7; a weak D match, TRBD2 (6 bases). The CDR3 loop spans 14 amino acids. The germline V and J ends were trimmed by 3 bases and 6 bases, with 15 bases remaining between them. Germline CDR1 is KGHSH and CDR2 is LQKENI. The CDR3 spells CASSPAGSTSEQYF. The CDR3 nucleotides read TGTGCCAGCTCACCCGCCGGGAGCACCTCCGAGCAGTACTTC. Complete variable domain (other parts from reference TRBV18 and TRBJ2-7): NAGVMQNPRHLVRRRGQEARLRCSPMKGHSHVYWYRQLPEEGLKFMVYLQKENIIDESGMPKERFSAEFPKEGPSILRIQQVVRGDSAAYFCASSPAGSTSEQYFGPGTRLTVT.

Regarding this clonotype: This clone may be a read error of a much larger clone one base away. V and J are TRBV7-6 and TRBJ2-2, with TRBD2 identical over 8 bases. The CDR3 length is 19 residues. Germline V gene lookup returns CDR1 SGHVS and CDR2 FNYEAQ. CDR3 bases: TGTGCCAACAGCTTCTTACTTGCCAGCGGGAGACCGAACACCGGGGAGCTGTTTTTT. It specifies CANSFLLASGRPNTGELFF.

This clonotype was recorded at least ten times. V gene TRBV4-1 combines with J gene TRBJ2-1; 8 nucleotides line up with TRBD2. Germline V CDR1 and CDR2: MGHRA, YSYEKL. Unmatched junction bases numbered 10, after V lost 2 bases and J lost 7 bases. The CDR3 is made up of 16 amino acids. The CDR3 DNA sequence: TGCGCCAGCAGCCAACGTCCGGGACTAGGGCCTAATGAGCAGTTCTTC. It codes for CASSQRPGLGPNEQFF.

This clonotype was counted ten times or more. V and J are TRBV6-5 and TRBJ1-1; tentatively, D is TRBD1 (6 bases). The V and J ends lost 6 bases and 3 bases respectively, with 14 bases between them. Germline V gene lookup returns CDR1 MNHEY and CDR2 SVGAGI. This CDR3 has 14 amino acids. The CDR3 loop is CASSYRVLDTEAFF. CDR3 in DNA: TGTGCCAGCAGCTACAGGGTTTTGGACACTGAAGCTTTCTTT.

This clonotype was picked up many times. J is TRBJ2-7 and V is TRBV15; TRBD2 might be the D (6 bases). The CDR3 extends over 15 amino acids. V shed 4 bases and J shed 2 bases, with 15 bases lying between them. Germline V gene data show CDR1 as LNHNV and CDR2 as YYDKDF (reference sequence). The CDR3 reads CATSNPGGRTYEQYF. The CDR3, as DNA: TGTGCCACCAGCAACCCAGGAGGGAGGACCTACGAGCAGTACTTC.

In its sample, this clonotype was seen many times. V is TRBV6-2 or TRBV6-3 and J is TRBJ2-7; 7 bases align to TRBD1. The CDR3 is made up of 14 amino acids. Trimming took 5 bases from V and 4 from J; bases not matched to a gene: 8. Germline CDR1 and CDR2: MNHEY and SVGEGT. CDR3 sequence reads: CASSHRDRTYEQYF. The CDR3 DNA reads as TGTGCCAGCAGTCACCGGGACAGAACATACGAGCAGTACTTC.